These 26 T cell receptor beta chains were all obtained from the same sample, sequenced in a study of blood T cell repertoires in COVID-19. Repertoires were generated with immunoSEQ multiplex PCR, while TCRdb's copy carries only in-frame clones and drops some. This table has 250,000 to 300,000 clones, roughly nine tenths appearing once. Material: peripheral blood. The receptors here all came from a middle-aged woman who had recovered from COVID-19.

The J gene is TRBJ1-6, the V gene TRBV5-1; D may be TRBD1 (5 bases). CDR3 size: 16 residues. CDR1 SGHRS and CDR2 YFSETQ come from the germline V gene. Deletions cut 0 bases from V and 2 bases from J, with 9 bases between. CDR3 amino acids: CASSLGQNAYNSPLHF. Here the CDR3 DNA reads TGCGCCAGCAGCTTGGGACAGAACGCCTATAATTCACCCCTCCACTTT.

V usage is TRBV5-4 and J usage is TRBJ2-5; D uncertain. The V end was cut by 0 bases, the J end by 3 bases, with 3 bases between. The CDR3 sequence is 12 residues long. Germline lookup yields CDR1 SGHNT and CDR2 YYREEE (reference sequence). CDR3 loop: CASSLVEETQYF. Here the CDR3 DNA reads TGTGCCAGCAGCTTGGTAGAAGAGACCCAGTACTTC.

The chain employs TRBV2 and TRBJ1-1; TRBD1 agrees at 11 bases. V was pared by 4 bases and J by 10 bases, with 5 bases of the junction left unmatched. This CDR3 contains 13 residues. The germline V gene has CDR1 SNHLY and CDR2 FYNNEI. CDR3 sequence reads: CASSGDRGVGAFF. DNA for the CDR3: TGTGCCAGCAGTGGGGACAGGGGGGTTGGAGCTTTCTTT.

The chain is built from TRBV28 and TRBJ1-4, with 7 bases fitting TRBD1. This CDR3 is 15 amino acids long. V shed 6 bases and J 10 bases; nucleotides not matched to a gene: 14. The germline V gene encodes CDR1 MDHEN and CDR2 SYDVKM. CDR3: CASSLIETGIGKLFF. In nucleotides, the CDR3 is TGTGCCAGCAGCCTCATCGAGACAGGGATCGGAAAACTGTTTTTT. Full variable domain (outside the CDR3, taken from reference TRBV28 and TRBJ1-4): DVKVTQSSRYLVKRTGEKVFLECVQDMDHENMFWYRQDPGLGLRLIYFSYDVKMKEKGDIPEGYSVSREKKERFSLILESASTNQTSMYLCASSLIETGIGKLFFGSGTQLSVL.

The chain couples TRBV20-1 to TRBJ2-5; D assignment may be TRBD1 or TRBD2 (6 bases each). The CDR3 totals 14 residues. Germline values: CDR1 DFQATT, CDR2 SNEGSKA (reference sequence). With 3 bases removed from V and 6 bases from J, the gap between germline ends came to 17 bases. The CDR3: CSASGGLLIKTQYF. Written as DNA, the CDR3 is TGCAGTGCTAGTGGGGGGCTTCTGATCAAGACCCAGTACTTC.

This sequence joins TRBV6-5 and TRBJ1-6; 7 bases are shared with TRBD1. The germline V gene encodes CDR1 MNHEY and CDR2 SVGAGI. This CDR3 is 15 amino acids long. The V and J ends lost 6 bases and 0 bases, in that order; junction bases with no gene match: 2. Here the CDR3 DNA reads TGTGCCAGCAGAAACAGGGGCTCCTATAATTCACCCCTCCACTTT. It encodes CASRNRGSYNSPLHF.

CDR3 sequence: CAWSRTLSYGYTF. The DNA of the CDR3 is TGTGCCTGGAGCAGGACATTGTCCTATGGCTACACCTTC. The J gene is TRBJ1-2, the V gene TRBV30; TRBD1 might be the D (5 bases). Germline V gene data show CDR1 as GTSNPN and CDR2 as SVGIG (reference sequence). The CDR3 sequence is 13 residues long. Between the trimmed V and J ends, which lost 3 bases and 4 bases, there was a span of 12 bases.

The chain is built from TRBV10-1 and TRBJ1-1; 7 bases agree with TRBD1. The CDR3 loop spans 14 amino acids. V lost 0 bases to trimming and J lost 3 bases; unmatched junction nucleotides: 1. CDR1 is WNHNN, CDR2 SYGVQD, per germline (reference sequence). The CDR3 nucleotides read TGCGCCAGCAGTGAGTCAACAGGGGACACTGAAGCTTTCTTT. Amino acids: CASSESTGDTEAFF.

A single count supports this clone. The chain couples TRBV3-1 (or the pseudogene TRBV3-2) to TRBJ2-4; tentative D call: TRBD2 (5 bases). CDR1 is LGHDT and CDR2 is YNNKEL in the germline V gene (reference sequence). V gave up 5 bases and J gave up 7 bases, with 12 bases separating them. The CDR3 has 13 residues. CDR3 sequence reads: CASSALVGNIQYF. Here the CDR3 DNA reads TGTGCCAGCAGCGCACTAGTTGGGAACATTCAGTACTTC.

CDR3 region: CASSLASGGTTDTQYF. The CDR3 DNA reads as TGTGCCAGCAGCTTAGCGAGCGGGGGGACCACAGATACGCAGTATTTT. The chain couples TRBV7-9 to TRBJ2-3; 9 bases fit TRBD2. Germline CDR1 reads SEHNR; CDR2 reads FQNEAQ (reference sequence). V shed 0 bases and J 2 bases; nucleotides not matched to a gene: 3. The CDR3 runs to 16 residues.

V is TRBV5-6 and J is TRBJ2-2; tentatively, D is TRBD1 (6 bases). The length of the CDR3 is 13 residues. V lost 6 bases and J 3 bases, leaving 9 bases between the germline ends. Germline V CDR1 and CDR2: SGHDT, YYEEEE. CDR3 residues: CASTWTDTGELFF. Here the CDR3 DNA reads TGTGCCAGCACCTGGACAGACACCGGGGAGCTGTTTTTT.

The CDR3 DNA follows: TGTGCCACCGGAACAGGGGAGAACACTGAAGCTTTCTTT. Residues: CATGTGENTEAFF. The chain carries TRBV24-1 and TRBJ1-1, with 7 bases aligning to TRBD1. The CDR3 is 13 residues long. After removal of 9 bases from V and 1 base from J, the junction contained 4 bases not matched to a gene. Germline V lookup: CDR1 KGHDR, CDR2 SFDVKD.

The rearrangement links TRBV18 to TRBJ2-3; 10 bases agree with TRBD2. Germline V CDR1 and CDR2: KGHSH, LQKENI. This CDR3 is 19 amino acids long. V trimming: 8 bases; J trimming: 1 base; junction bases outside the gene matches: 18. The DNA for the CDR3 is TGTGCCAGCCGCCCGAGAGGACTAGCGGTGGCGAAGGGCACAGATACGCAGTATTTT. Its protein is CASRPRGLAVAKGTDTQYF.

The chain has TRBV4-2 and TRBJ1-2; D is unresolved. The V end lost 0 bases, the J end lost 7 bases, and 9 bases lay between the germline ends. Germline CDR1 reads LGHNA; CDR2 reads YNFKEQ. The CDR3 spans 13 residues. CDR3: CASSQDFVLGYTF. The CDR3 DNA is TGTGCCAGCAGCCAAGATTTTGTTCTTGGCTACACCTTC.

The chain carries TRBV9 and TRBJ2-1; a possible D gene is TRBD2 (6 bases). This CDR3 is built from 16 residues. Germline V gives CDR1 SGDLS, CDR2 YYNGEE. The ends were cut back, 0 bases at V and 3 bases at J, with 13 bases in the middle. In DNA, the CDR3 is TGTGCCAGCAGCGTAGATGTAAGACTAGTCTACAATGAGCAGTTCTTC. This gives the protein CASSVDVRLVYNEQFF.

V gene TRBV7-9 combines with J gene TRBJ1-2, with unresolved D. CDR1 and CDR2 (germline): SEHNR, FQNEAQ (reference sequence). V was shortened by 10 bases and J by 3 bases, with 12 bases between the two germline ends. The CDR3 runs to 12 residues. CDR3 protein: CAITSGYYGYTF. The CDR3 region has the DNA TGTGCCATTACGAGTGGTTACTATGGCTACACCTTC.

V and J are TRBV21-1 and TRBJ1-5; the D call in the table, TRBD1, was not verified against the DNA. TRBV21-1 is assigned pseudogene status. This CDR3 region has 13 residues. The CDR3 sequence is CASRTGSNQPQHF. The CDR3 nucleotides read TGTGCCAGCAGGACAGGGAGTAATCAGCCCCAGCATTTT.

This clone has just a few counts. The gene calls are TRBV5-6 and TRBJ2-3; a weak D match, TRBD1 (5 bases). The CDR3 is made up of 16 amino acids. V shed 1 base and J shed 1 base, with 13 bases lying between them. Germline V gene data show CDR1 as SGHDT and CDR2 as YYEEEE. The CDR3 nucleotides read TGTGCCAGCAGCTTGAGGCAGGGTGGAGGCACAGATACGCAGTATTTT. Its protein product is CASSLRQGGGTDTQYF.

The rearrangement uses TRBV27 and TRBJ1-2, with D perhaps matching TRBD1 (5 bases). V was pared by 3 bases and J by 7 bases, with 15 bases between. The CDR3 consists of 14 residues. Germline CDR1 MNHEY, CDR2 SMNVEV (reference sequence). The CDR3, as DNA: TGTGCCAGCAGTTTTGGGCAGGGCGACCTTGGCTACACCTTC. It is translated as CASSFGQGDLGYTF.

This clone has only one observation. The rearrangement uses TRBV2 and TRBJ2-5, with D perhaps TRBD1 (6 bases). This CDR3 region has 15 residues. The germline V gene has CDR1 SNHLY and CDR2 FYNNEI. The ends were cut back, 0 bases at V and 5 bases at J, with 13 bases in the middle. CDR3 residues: CASSEAGATGETQYF. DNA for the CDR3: TGTGCCAGCAGTGAAGCGGGGGCCACCGGGGAGACCCAGTACTTC.

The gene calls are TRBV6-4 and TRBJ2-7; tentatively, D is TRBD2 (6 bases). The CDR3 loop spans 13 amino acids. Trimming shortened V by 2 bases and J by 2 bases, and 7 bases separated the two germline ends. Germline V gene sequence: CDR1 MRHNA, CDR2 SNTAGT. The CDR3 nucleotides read TGTGCCAGCAGTGACGGGAGGACCTACGAGCAGTACGTC. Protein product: CASSDGRTYEQYV.

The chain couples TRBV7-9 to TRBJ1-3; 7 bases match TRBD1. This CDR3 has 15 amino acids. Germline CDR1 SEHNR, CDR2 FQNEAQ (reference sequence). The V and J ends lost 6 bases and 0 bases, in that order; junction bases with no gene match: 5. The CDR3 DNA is TGTGCCAGCAGTCTACAGGGGAGCTCTGGAAACACCATATATTTT. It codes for CASSLQGSSGNTIYF.

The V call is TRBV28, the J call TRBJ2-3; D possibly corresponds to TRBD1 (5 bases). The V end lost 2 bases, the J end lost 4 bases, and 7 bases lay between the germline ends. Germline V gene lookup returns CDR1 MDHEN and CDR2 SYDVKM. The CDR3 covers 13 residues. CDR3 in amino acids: CASSLRGPDTQYF. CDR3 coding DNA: TGTGCCAGCAGTTTAAGGGGCCCAGATACGCAGTATTTT.

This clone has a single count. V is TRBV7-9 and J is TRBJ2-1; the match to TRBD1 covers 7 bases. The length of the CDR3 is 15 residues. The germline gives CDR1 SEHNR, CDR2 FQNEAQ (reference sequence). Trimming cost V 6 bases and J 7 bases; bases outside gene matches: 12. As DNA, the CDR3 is TGTGCCAGCAGAGGTCGGTACAGGGGCCCGAATGAGCAGTTCTTC. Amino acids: CASRGRYRGPNEQFF.

The CDR3 here is CASNLMPGTRTSDTQYF. The CDR3 nucleotides read TGTGCCAGCAATCTGATGCCGGGAACAAGAACTTCAGATACGCAGTATTTT. V gene TRBV28 combines with J gene TRBJ2-3; D is possibly TRBD2 (5 bases). Trimming shortened V by 7 bases and J by 4 bases, and 24 bases separated the two germline ends. CDR3 length equals 17 residues. Germline V gene data show CDR1 as MDHEN and CDR2 as SYDVKM.

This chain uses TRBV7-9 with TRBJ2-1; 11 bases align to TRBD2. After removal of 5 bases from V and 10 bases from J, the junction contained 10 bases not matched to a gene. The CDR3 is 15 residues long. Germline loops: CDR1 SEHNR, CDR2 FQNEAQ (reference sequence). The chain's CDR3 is CASSPVAGGWWEQFF. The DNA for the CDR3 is TGTGCCAGCAGCCCGGTAGCGGGAGGGTGGTGGGAGCAGTTCTTC.